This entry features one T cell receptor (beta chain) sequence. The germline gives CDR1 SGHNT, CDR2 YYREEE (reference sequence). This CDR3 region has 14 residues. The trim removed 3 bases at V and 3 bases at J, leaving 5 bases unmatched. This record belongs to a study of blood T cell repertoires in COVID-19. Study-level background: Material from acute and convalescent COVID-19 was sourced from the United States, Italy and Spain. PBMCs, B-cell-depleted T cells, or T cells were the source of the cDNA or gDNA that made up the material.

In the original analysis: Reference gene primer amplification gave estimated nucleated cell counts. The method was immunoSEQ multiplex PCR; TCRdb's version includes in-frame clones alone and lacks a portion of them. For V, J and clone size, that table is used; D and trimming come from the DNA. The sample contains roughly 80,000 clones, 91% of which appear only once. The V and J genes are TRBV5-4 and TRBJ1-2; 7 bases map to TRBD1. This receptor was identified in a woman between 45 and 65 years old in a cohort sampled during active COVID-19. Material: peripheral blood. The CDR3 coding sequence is TGTGCCAGCAGCTCGACAGGGACTGACTATGGCTACACCTTC. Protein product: CASSSTGTDYGYTF.